The source of this T cell receptor (beta chain) is a study of human T cells and chemical hapten exposure. In the authors' methods: Samples had a median of around 88,000 TCRs, ranging about 20,000 to 750,000. TCRdb used MiXCR to reprocess the RACE reads, holding one entry per CDR3 protein. TCRdb, not the original authors, processed these V and J calls. The sample has 130,000 or so distinct CDR3 sequences, about 8.2% seen once. Time point here: healthy volunteer bleed at 2 weeks. Before extraction, the whole blood was not fractionated, and total RNA was taken from it. The study, taken as a whole, reports: With DPC sensitization, TCRs exceeding 1 in 1000 frequency showed no change.

This clonotype was recorded a few times. The target antigen is unknown. The sequence was collected from a male donor in good health. Some clones in this sample may be carry-over from other donors' samples. Source material: whole blood.

The DNA of the CDR3 is TGCGCCAGCAGCTTGGGGGATCTCTCCTACAATGAGCAGTTCTTC. Its protein is CASSLGDLSYNEQFF. The rearrangement joins TRBV5-1 to TRBJ2-1; D unclear. Germline V gives CDR1 SGHRS, CDR2 YFSETQ. CDR3 length: 15 amino acids. V shed 0 bases and J shed 0 bases, with 7 bases lying between them.